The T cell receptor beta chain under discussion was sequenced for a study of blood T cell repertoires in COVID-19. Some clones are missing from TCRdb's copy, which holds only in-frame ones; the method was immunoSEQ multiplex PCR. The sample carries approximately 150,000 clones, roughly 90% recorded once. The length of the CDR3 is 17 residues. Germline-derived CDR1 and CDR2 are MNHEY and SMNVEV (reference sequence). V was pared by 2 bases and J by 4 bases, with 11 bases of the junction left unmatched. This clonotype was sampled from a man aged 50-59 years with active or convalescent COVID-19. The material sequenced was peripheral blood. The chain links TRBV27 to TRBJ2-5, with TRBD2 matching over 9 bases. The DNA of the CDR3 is TGTGCCAGCAGTTTAGTCGTGGTAGCGGGAGTTGCAGAGACCCAGTACTTC. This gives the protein CASSLVVVAGVAETQYF.